These 3 T cell receptor beta chains share one sample of origin, sequenced in a study of beta chain features in type 1 diabetes. Expressed TCRB transcripts got sequenced, as all isolated RNA was reverse transcribed. This table comes from immunoSEQ multiplex PCR, and its TCRdb copy is limited to in-frame clones, with some not included. This sample has 900,000 or so clones, with roughly 16% found just once. The sample comprised naive CD4+ T cells from blood. The receptors shown here come from a woman between 18 and 30 years old in good health.

This clone occurred a few times. This chain links TRBV18 with TRBJ2-7; TRBD1 aligns across 8 bases. Unmatched junction bases numbered 8, after V lost 8 bases and J lost 2 bases. Germline lookup yields CDR1 KGHSH and CDR2 LQKENI. The CDR3 consists of 14 residues. This CDR3 reads CASTPDRAAYEQYF. Here the CDR3 DNA reads TGTGCCAGCACCCCGGACAGGGCGGCCTACGAGCAGTACTTC. Variable domain in full (rest from reference TRBV18 and TRBJ2-7): NAGVMQNPRHLVRRRGQEARLRCSPMKGHSHVYWYRQLPEEGLKFMVYLQKENIIDESGMPKERFSAEFPKEGPSILRIQQVVRGDSAAYFCASTPDRAAYEQYFGPGTRLTVT.

Comments on this clone: The identical CDR3 is also encoded by other nucleotide sequences in the sample. The chain links TRBV7-9 to TRBJ1-6; D is unresolved. The CDR3 runs 13 residues. Trimming took 1 base from V and 6 from J, leaving 4 bases between them. Germline CDR1 and CDR2: SEHNR and FQNEAQ (reference sequence). CDR3 DNA: TGTGCCAGCAGCTTAGAGGTTAATTCACCCCTCCACTTT. This translates into CASSLEVNSPLHF.

This rearrangement joins TRBV9 to TRBJ2-2; 10 positions agree with TRBD2. From germline, CDR1 is SGDLS and CDR2 YYNGEE. The junction had 6 bases not matched to a gene; V was cut back by 4 bases and J by 6 bases. The CDR3 consists of 15 residues. CDR3 coding DNA: TGTGCCAGCAGCTTACGACTAGCGGGTGCCGGGGAGCTGTTTTTT. This sequence encodes CASSLRLAGAGELFF.